This TCR beta chain stems from a study of Ad26.COV2.S vaccination and SARS-CoV-2 variants. V was pared by 3 bases and J by 0 bases, with 14 bases of the junction left unmatched. The CDR3 extends over 19 amino acids. Germline-derived CDR1 and CDR2 are MDHEN and SYDVKM. This table comes from immunoSEQ multiplex PCR, and its TCRdb copy is limited to in-frame clones, with some not included. The table includes around 370,000 clones, approximately 84% detected once. Treatment defined: 19 received Ad26.COV2.S at low or high dose, single or two shots; about five received placebo; per-sample allocation not given. Specimens were obtained on day 63 following the first vaccine or placebo injection.

V gene TRBV28 combines with J gene TRBJ1-5, with 7 bases matching TRBD1. This specimen consisted of peripheral blood, obtained in a trial of Ad26.COV2.S vaccine versus placebo. The TCR comes from a person between 18 and 65 years old who received the Ad26.COV2.S COVID-19 vaccine or a placebo. The CDR3 DNA sequence: TGTGCCAGCAGTTTTTTCGGCCGGGACAGACTCTTTAGCAATCAGCCCCAGCATTTT. Translating it yields CASSFFGRDRLFSNQPQHF.